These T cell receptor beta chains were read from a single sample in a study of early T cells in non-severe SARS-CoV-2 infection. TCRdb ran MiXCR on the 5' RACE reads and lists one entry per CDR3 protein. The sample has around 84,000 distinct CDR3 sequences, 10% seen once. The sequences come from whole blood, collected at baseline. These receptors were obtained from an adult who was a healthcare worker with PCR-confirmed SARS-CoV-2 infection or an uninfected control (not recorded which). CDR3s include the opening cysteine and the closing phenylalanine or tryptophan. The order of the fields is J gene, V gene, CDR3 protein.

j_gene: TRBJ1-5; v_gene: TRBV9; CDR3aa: CASSERSSNQPQHF
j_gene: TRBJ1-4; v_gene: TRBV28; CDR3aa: CASSGPGQGAPKLFF
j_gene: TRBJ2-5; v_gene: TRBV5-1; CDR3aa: CASSISGSKETQYF
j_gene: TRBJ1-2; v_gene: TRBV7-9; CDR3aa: CASSLVGTVYGYTF
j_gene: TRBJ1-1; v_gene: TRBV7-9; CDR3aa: CASSLQDLRTEAFF
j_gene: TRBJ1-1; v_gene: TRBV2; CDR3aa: CASGSPDLRPFF
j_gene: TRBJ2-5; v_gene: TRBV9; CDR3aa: CASSVGAAAQETQYF
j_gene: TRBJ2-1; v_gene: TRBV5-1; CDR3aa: CASSSQLADNEQFF
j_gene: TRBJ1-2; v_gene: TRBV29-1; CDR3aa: CSGGGYYGYTF
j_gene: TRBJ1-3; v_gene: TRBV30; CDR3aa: CAWSVDRVWGNTIYF
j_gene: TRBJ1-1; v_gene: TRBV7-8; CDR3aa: CASSAQSAWDTEAFF
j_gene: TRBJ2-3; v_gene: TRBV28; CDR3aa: CASSQREGRADTQYF
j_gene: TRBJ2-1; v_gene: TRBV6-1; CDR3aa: CASSEASVLTYRTGVDEQFF
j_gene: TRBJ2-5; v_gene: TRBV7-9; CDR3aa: CASSPVQTGDQETQYF
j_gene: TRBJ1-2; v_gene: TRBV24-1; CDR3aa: CATSDPRDRGNYGYTF